The sequence of this TCR beta chain was determined in a study of blood T cell repertoires in COVID-19. On the study more broadly: Samples representing acute and convalescent COVID-19 were sourced from the United States, Italy and Spain. T cells, B-cell-depleted T cells, or PBMCs supplied cDNA or gDNA.

Germline loops: CDR1 WSHSY, CDR2 SAAADI. The CDR3 runs 16 residues. Deletions cut 8 bases from V and 2 bases from J, with 19 bases between. The repertoire was sequenced with immunoSEQ multiplex PCR; TCRdb's copy has only in-frame clones and lacks some. Altogether roughly 24,000 clones are present, about four fifths being singletons, with the ten largest covering roughly a third. This clone came up a few times. The chain links TRBV10-2 to TRBJ2-4; possible D gene TRBD1, 5 bases. Sequenced: peripheral blood. This sequence originates from a human donor in a cohort sampled during active COVID-19. The CDR3 reads CASLQEPGATKNIQYF. The CDR3 nucleotides read TGCGCCAGCCTACAAGAACCTGGGGCGACCAAAAACATTCAGTACTTC.